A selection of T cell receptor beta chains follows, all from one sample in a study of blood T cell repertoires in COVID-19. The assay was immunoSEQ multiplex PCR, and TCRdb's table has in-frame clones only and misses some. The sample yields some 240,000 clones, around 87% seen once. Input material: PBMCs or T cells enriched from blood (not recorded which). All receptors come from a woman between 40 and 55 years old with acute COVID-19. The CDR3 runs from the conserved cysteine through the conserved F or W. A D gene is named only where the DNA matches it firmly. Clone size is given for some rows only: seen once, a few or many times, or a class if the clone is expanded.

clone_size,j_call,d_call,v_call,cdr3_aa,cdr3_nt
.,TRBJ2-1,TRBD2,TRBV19,CSKREDYNEQFF,TGTTCCAAGCGGGAGGACTACAATGAGCAGTTCTTC
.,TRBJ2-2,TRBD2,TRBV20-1,CSASGTTLNTGELFF,TGCAGTGCTAGTGGGACTACTCTAAACACCGGGGAGCTGTTTTTT
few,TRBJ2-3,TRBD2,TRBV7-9,CASSASGNTDTQYF,TGTGCCAGCAGCGCCAGCGGGAACACAGATACGCAGTATTTT
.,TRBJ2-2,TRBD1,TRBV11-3,CASSSQPSTGGRSGELFF,TGTGCCAGCAGCTCCCAACCCTCGACAGGGGGCCGATCCGGGGAGCTGTTTTTT
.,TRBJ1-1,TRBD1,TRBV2,CASIRGQETEAFF,TGTGCCAGCATAAGGGGACAGGAAACTGAAGCTTTCTTT
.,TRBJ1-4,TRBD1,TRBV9,CASSGSGGTNEKLFF,TGTGCCAGCAGCGGGTCAGGGGGGACTAATGAAAAACTGTTTTTT
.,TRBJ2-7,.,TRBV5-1,CASSLDSGGIYEQYF,TGCGCCAGCAGCTTGGATTCAGGGGGGATCTACGAGCAGTACTTC
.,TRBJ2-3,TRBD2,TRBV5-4,CASEIAGVTDTQYF,TGTGCCAGCGAGATAGCGGGAGTCACAGATACGCAGTATTTT
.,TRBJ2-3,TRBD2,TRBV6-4,CASSDSGGGDTQYF,TGTGCCAGCAGTGACTCGGGGGGAGGGGATACGCAGTATTTT
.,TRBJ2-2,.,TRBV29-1,CSVALTGELFF,TGCAGCGTTGCGCTAACCGGGGAGCTGTTTTTT
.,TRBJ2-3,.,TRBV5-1,CASSLWTATDTQYF,TGCGCCAGCAGCTTGTGGACAGCCACAGATACGCAGTATTTT
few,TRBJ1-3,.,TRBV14,CASSQWRSSGNTIYF,TGTGCCAGCAGCCAGTGGCGGTCCTCTGGAAACACCATATATTTT
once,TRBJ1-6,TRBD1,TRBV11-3,CASSFKTGRNSPLHF,TGTGCCAGCAGCTTCAAGACAGGGAGGAATTCACCCCTCCACTTT
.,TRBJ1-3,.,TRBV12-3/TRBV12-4,CASESRSGNTIYF,TGTGCCAGCGAAAGCCGCTCTGGAAACACCATATATTTT
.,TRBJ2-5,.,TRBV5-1,CASSLGSAGYQETQYF,TGCGCCAGCAGCTTGGGTTCGGCGGGATACCAAGAGACCCAGTACTTC
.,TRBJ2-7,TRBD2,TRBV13,CASSLGLADYEQYF,TGTGCCAGCAGCTTGGGACTAGCGGACTACGAGCAGTACTTC
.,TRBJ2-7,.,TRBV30,CACSPGDEQYF,TGTGCCTGCTCTCCCGGTGACGAGCAGTACTTC
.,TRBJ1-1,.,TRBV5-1,CASSPQGKGNTEAFF,TGCGCCAGCAGCCCCCAGGGAAAGGGGAACACTGAAGCTTTCTTT
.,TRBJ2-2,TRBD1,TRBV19,CASTTDRGHGELFF,TGTGCCAGTACCACGGACAGGGGGCACGGGGAGCTGTTTTTT
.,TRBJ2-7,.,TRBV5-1,CASSSQGGSSYEQYF,TGCGCCAGCAGCTCCCAGGGGGGCAGCTCCTACGAGCAGTACTTC
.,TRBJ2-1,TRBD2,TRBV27,CASSLSGLAGVIF,TGTGCCAGCAGTTTATCGGGACTAGCGGGAGTTATCTTC
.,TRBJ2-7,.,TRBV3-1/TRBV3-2,CASSQGEDSYEQYF,TGTGCCAGCAGCCAAGGGGAGGATTCCTACGAGCAGTACTTC
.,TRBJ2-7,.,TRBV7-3,CASSLRGGVSYEQYF,TGTGCCAGCAGCTTAAGGGGCGGCGTCTCCTACGAGCAGTACTTC
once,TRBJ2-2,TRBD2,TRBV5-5,CASTRLAGTNTGELFF,TGTGCCAGCACCCGGCTAGCGGGAACTAACACCGGGGAGCTGTTTTTT
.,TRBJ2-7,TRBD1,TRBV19,CASSLAGGAYEQYF,TGTGCCAGTAGTTTGGCAGGGGGCGCCTACGAGCAGTACTTC
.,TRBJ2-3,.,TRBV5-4,CASSLGGLRGGTDTQYF,TGTGCCAGCAGCTTGGGGGGGTTGCGGGGCGGCACAGATACGCAGTATTTT
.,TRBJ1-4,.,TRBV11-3,CASSHHASNEKLFF,TGTGCCAGCAGCCACCACGCGAGTAATGAAAAACTGTTTTTT
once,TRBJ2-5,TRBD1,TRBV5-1,CASSQGTGRETQYF,TGCGCCAGCAGCCAAGGGACAGGGCGGGAGACCCAGTACTTC
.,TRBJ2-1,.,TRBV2,CASSASAITYNEQFF,TGTGCCAGCAGTGCTAGCGCGATAACCTACAATGAGCAGTTCTTC
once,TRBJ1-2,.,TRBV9,CASSGGTYGYTF,TGTGCCAGCAGCGGAGGGACTTATGGCTACACCTTC
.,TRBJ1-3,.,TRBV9,CASSRSGTGNTIYF,TGTGCCAGCAGCAGGTCAGGGACTGGAAACACCATATATTTT
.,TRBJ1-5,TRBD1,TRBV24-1,CATSDHRGLGNQPQHF,TGTGCCACCAGTGATCACAGGGGGCTCGGCAATCAGCCCCAGCATTTT
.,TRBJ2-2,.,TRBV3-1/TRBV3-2,CASSLGRGTGELFF,TGTGCCAGCAGCCTCGGACGGGGCACCGGGGAGCTGTTTTTT